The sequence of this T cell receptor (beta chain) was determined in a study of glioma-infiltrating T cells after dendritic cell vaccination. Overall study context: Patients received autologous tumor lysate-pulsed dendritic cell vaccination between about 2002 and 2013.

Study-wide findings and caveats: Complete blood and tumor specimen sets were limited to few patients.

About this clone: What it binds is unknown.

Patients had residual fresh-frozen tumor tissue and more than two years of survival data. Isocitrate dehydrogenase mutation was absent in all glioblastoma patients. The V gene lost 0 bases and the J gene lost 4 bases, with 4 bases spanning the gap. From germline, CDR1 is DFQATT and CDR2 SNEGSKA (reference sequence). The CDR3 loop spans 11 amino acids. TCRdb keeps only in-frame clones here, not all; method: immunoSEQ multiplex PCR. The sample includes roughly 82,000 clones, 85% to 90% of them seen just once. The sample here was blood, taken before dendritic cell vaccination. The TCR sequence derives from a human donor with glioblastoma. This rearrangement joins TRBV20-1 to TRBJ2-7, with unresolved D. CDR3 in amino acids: CSARDLYEQYF. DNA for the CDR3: TGCAGTGCTAGAGACCTATACGAGCAGTACTTC.